This TCR beta chain was documented in a study of response to subunit inactivated influenza vaccine. MiXCR, applied by TCRdb to the RT-PCR reads, yields one record per CDR3 protein. The sample lists about 570,000 distinct CDR3 sequences; 11% were seen once. The V segment lost 2 bases and the J segment 5 bases; nucleotides outside the gene matches: 5. Germline CDR1 and CDR2: MNHEY and SVGEGT. This CDR3 region has 15 residues. This clonotype was counted between two and nine times. These data were likewise used in another study, on T cells expressing NK-cell markers. This second report adds: UMIs were included in TCR beta cDNA generated by 5'RACE template switching. Dominant NKG2C+ clonotypes in roughly 6 donors made up roughly 1.0-7.0% of CD8+ T cells.

The source was PBMCs from blood, collected on the day of vaccination. The genes are TRBV6-2 or TRBV6-3 and TRBJ2-5; 10 nucleotides align to TRBD2. This receptor was identified in a man between 45 and 60 years old who received an inactivated influenza vaccine. The CDR3 loop reads CASSYRLAGVETQYF. In nucleotides, the CDR3 is TGTGCCAGCAGTTACAGGCTAGCGGGAGTGGAGACCCAGTACTTC.